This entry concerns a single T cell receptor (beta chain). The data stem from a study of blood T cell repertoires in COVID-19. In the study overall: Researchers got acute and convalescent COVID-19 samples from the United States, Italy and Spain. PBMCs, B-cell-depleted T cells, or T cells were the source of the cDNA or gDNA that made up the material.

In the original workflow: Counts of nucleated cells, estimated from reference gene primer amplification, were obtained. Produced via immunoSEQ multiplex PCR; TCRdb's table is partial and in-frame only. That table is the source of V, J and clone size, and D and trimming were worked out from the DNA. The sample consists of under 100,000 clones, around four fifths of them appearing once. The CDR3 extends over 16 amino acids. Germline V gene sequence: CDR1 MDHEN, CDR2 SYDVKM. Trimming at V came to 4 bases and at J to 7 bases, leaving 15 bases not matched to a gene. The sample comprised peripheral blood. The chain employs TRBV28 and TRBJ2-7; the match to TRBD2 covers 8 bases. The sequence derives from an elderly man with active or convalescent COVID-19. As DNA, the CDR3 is TGTGCCAGCAGTTCCACCGGGACGGCCCCGGGAGGGGAGCAGTACGTC. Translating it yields CASSSTGTAPGGEQYV.